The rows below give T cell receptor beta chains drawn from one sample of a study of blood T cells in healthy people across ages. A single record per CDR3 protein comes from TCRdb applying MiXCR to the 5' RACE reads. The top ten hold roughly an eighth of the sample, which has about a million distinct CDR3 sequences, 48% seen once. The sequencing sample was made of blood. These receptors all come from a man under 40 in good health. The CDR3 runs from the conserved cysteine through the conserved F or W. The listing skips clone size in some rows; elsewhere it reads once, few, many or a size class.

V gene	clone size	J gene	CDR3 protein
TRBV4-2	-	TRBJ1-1	CASSQDLGRDSLNTEAFF
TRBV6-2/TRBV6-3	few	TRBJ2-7	CASSYRAGDYEQYF
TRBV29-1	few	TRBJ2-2	CSVRRTNTGELFF
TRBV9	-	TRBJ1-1	CASSAAGTGQTEAFF
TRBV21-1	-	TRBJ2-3	CASSKVAKKGGSTDTQYF
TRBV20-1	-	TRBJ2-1	CSARSLVHGILYNEQFF
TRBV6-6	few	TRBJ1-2	CASSDPGQGLYGYTF
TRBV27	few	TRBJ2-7	CASSPLAGIYEQYF
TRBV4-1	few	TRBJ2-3	CASSQVSAAGGDTQYF
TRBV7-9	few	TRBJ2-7	CASSLGGVQYEQYF
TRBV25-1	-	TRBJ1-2	CASKGGTGPPLYGYTF
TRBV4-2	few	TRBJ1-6	CASSQDGSNSPLHF
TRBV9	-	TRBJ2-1	CASSIGGQGFYEQFF
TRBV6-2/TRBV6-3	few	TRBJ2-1	CASSWDYNEQFF
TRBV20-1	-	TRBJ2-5	CSARPRGWETQYF
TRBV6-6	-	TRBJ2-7	CASSPQGGVYEQYF
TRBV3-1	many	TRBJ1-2	CASSQPFHGYTF
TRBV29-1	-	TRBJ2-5	CSVEGGLETQYF